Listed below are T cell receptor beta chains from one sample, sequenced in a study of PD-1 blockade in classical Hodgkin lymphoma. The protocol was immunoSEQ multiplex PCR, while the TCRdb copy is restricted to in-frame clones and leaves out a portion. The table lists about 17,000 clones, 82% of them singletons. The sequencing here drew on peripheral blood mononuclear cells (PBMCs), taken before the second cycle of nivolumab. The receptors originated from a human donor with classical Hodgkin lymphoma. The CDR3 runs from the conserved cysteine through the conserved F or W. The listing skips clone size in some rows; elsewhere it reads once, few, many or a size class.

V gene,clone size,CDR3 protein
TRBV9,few,CASSVADNEQFF
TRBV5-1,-,CASSQDRENEKLFF
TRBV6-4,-,CASSETGGAENEQFF
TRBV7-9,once,CASTLKDYNEQFF
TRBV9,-,CASSVSFGGRGEYYGYTF
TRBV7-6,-,CASSLDTGYTGELFF
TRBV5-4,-,CASRPDRAGGELFF
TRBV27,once,CASSPLAPSGANVLTF
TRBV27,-,CASSLNGGTGQPQHF
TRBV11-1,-,CASSRTYDYGYTF
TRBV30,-,CAWSLFGETQYF
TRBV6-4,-,CASSDSDRAPGELFF
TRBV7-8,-,CASSLYMTASDGYTF
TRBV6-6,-,CASSSPLGGEEKLFF
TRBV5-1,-,CASSPGGLHEQFF
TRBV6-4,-,CASSPTSMNGELFF
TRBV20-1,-,CSRLFYNEQFF
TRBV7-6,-,CASSLGTEQYF
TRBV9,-,CASSSRGQGSPEAFF
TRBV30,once,CAWKDRINSPLHF
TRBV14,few,CASSLTGGTEAFF
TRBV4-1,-,CASSQPGTTYGYTF
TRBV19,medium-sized,CASTPGNRGYVQPQHF
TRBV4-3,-,CASSQDAASRGGEQFF
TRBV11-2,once,CASSLQETQYF
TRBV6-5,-,CASTNSGGNTIYF
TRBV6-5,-,CATTGAGTYNEQFF
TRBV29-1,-,CSVEWTECTDTQYF
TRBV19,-,CASTSRRDLGQYF